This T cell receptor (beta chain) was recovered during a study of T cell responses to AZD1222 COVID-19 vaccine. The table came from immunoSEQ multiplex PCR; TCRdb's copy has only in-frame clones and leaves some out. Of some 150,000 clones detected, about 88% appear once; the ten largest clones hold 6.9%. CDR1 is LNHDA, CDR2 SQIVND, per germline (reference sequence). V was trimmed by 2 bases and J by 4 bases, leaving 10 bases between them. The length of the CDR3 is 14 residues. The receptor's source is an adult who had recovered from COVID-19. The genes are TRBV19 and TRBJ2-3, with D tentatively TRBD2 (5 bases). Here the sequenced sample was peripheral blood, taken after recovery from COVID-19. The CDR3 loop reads CASSINPAADTQYF. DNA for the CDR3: TGTGCCAGTAGTATAAACCCAGCGGCAGATACGCAGTATTTT.